One and the same sample provided the 15 T cell receptor beta chains below, sequenced in a study of response to subunit inactivated influenza vaccine. TCRdb itself ran the RT-PCR reads through MiXCR, one entry per CDR3 protein. The sample contains hundreds of thousands of distinct CDR3 sequences, approximately 7.6% of which appear only once. The sample consisted of PBMCs from blood, taken approximately 25 months after vaccination. Every receptor here comes from a man between 50 and 70 years old who received an inactivated influenza vaccine.

The table lists this clonotype with many counts. This rearrangement joins TRBV10-3 to TRBJ2-5; 7 bases fit TRBD1. The length of the CDR3 is 16 residues. Looked up from germline, CDR1 is ENHRY and CDR2 is SYGVKD. The junction had 7 bases not matched to a gene; V was cut back by 2 bases and J by 1 base. The CDR3 here is CAISEPSTGLQETQYF. CDR3 DNA sequence: TGTGCCATCAGTGAGCCGTCGACAGGGCTCCAAGAGACCCAGTACTTC.

The chain has TRBV5-6 and TRBJ2-7; D could derive from TRBD1 or TRBD2 (5 bases each). CDR3 size: 18 residues. The germline V and J ends were trimmed by 4 bases and 6 bases, with 29 bases remaining between them. Germline values: CDR1 SGHDT, CDR2 YYEEEE. The CDR3 loop reads CASSPGTPTGTLDGEQYF. CDR3 DNA: TGTGCCAGCAGCCCCGGGACCCCTACCGGGACCCTCGACGGCGAGCAGTACTTC.

J is TRBJ2-1 and V is TRBV20-1; D is unresolved. The CDR3 totals 12 residues. V shed 5 bases and J shed 5 bases, with 10 bases lying between them. In germline, CDR1 is DFQATT, CDR2 SNEGSKA (reference sequence). Here the CDR3 reads CSAWTLDNEQFF. The CDR3 bases are TGCAGTGCTTGGACCCTCGACAATGAGCAGTTCTTC.

This clonotype came up a few times. This chain joins TRBV28 and TRBJ2-1; 12 bases line up with TRBD2. The CDR3 has 14 residues. Germline CDR1 reads MDHEN; CDR2 reads SYDVKM. Germline trimming cut 7 bases from V and 3 bases from J; bases unmatched to any gene: 1. The CDR3 here is CASTSGRVYNEQFF. For the CDR3, the DNA is TGTGCCAGCACTAGCGGGAGGGTCTACAATGAGCAGTTCTTC.

This clonotype was detected ten times or more. The chain employs TRBV20-1 and TRBJ2-7; the match to TRBD2 covers 9 bases. Germline values: CDR1 DFQATT, CDR2 SNEGSKA (reference sequence). The CDR3 spans 13 residues. V trimming: 3 bases; J trimming: 7 bases; junction bases outside the gene matches: 7. The CDR3 reads CSARAGGPREQYF. DNA for the CDR3: TGCAGTGCTAGGGCGGGAGGGCCGCGGGAGCAGTACTTC.

This clonotype occurred many times. The chain carries TRBV9 and TRBJ2-1, with D uncertain. The length of the CDR3 is 15 residues. The ends were cut back, 0 bases at V and 1 base at J, with 8 bases in the middle. From germline, CDR1 is SGDLS and CDR2 YYNGEE. The CDR3 sequence: CASSVGWGSYNEQFF. In DNA form, the CDR3 reads TGTGCCAGCAGCGTAGGGTGGGGTTCCTACAATGAGCAGTTCTTC. The entire variable domain, with the rest obtained from reference TRBV9 and TRBJ2-1, is as follows: DSGVTQTPKHLITATGQRVTLRCSPRSGDLSVYWYQQSLDQGLQFLIQYYNGEERAKGNILERFSAQQFPDLHSELNLSSLELGDSALYFCASSVGWGSYNEQFFGPGTRLTVL.

This clonotype was seen repeatedly, ten times or more. The gene calls are TRBV30 and TRBJ1-5; D might be TRBD1 (5 bases). The CDR3 has 15 amino acids. In germline, CDR1 is GTSNPN, CDR2 SVGIG (reference sequence). V was cut by 0 bases and J by 0 bases, with 9 bases left in between. CDR3 nucleotides: TGTGCCTGGAGTGTACGGGGCATTAGCAATCAGCCCCAGCATTTT. It yields the protein CAWSVRGISNQPQHF.

The chain is built from TRBV6-1 and TRBJ2-3; 11 positions agree with TRBD2. Germline V gene lookup returns CDR1 MNHNS and CDR2 SASEGT. J lost 2 bases, V lost 6 bases, and 4 bases had no gene match. This CDR3 is 15 amino acids long. The CDR3 region has the DNA TGTGCCAGCAGGTGGACTAGCGGGCCCACAGATACGCAGTATTTT. As protein: CASRWTSGPTDTQYF.

The chain is built from TRBV6-1 and TRBJ1-1; D may be TRBD1 (6 bases). Germline CDR1 reads MNHNS; CDR2 reads SASEGT. The CDR3 has 15 residues. Trimming pared 5 bases from V and 2 bases from J, leaving 15 bases between. In nucleotides, the CDR3 is TGTGCCAGCAGTCCCCTCGGGGGGGCTAACACTGAAGCTTTCTTT. Amino acids: CASSPLGGANTEAFF.

This clonotype has ten or more counts. The chain links TRBV3-1 to TRBJ2-5; 14 positions agree with TRBD2. Germline V CDR1 and CDR2: LGHDT, YNNKEL (reference sequence). The CDR3 covers 16 residues. After removal of 3 bases from V and 6 bases from J, the junction contained 6 bases not matched to a gene. The CDR3 DNA follows: TGTGCCAGCAGCCAGGGGACTAGCGGGAGCTTGAAGACCCAGTACTTC. It yields the protein CASSQGTSGSLKTQYF.

This clonotype was seen repeatedly, ten times or more. DNA for the CDR3: TGCGCCAGCAATAAGGGGGGTTATCAGCCCCAGCATTTT. It encodes CASNKGGYQPQHF. The chain employs TRBV10-2 and TRBJ1-5; D is perhaps TRBD1 (6 bases). The V end lost 7 bases, the J end lost 5 bases, and 12 bases lay between the germline ends. The CDR3 has 13 residues. Germline V gives CDR1 WSHSY, CDR2 SAAADI.

This clonotype was observed a handful of times. The rearrangement uses TRBV28 and TRBJ1-1; 7 bases line up with TRBD1. CDR3 size: 14 residues. Germline CDR1 and CDR2: MDHEN and SYDVKM. V trimming: 5 bases; J trimming: 8 bases; junction bases outside the gene matches: 11. In DNA form, the CDR3 reads TGTGCCAGCAGTGTCGCAGGGGGGCTAGGGGAAGCTTTCTTT. Protein: CASSVAGGLGEAFF.

Many counts were recorded for this clonotype. The rearrangement links TRBV4-2 to TRBJ2-4; TRBD2 matches at 9 bases. The CDR3 length is 18 residues. Trimming took 4 bases from V and 8 from J; bases not matched to a gene: 18. In germline, CDR1 is LGHNA, CDR2 YNFKEQ. The CDR3 spells CASSPLRAGGMGRDIQYF. CDR3 nucleotide sequence: TGTGCCAGCAGCCCGCTGCGGGCGGGAGGGATGGGAAGGGACATTCAGTACTTC.

This clonotype was counted many times. The gene calls are TRBV15 and TRBJ2-1, with 9 bases lining up with TRBD1. Germline trimming cut 5 bases from V and 4 bases from J; bases unmatched to any gene: 3. The length of the CDR3 is 14 residues. Germline lookup yields CDR1 LNHNV and CDR2 YYDKDF (reference sequence). CDR3 coding DNA: TGTGCCACCAGCGGGACAGGGCGGTACAATGAGCAGTTCTTC. Encoded protein: CATSGTGRYNEQFF.

The rearrangement uses TRBV6-5 and TRBJ1-1, with D possibly matching TRBD1 (6 bases). Germline V lookup: CDR1 MNHEY, CDR2 SVGAGI. Deletions cut 7 bases from V and 4 bases from J, with 10 bases between. The CDR3 runs 12 residues. The CDR3 nucleotides are TGTGCCAGCACCACAGGGACCACTGAAGCTTTCTTT. Translated: CASTTGTTEAFF.